The source of this T cell receptor beta chain is a study of blood T cell repertoires in COVID-19. This CDR3 comprises 13 residues. V shed 6 bases and J shed 0 bases, with 8 bases lying between them. Germline-derived CDR1 and CDR2 are MNHEY and SVGAGI. Data came from immunoSEQ multiplex PCR; TCRdb stores just in-frame clones and leaves some out. The repertoire holds around 390,000 clones, with 80% to 90% as singletons. The sequencing input was PBMCs or T cells enriched from blood (not recorded which). The source is a woman between 50 and 59 years old who had recovered from COVID-19. The chain links TRBV6-5 to TRBJ1-1; tentatively, D is TRBD1 (5 bases). The CDR3 bases are TGTGCCAGCAGCCAGACAGTGAACACTGAAGCTTTCTTT. It specifies CASSQTVNTEAFF.